This T cell receptor beta chain is drawn from a study of chemoradiotherapy in HPV16-positive cancers. Overall study: Two HPV16-positive patients' cells yielded candidate HPV-specific clones and common motifs.

Remarks on this clone: The antigen is unknown.

The germline V gene has CDR1 SGHNT and CDR2 YYREEE (reference sequence). Trimming at V came to 2 bases and at J to 6 bases, leaving 6 bases not matched to a gene. The CDR3 is 14 amino acids. Whole-study findings and limits: HPV-responsive T-cell expansion during chemoradiotherapy was linked to improved recurrence-free survival in HPV16-positive patients.

Repertoires were sampled repeatedly during chemoradiotherapy. Only in-frame clones appear in the TCRdb table, and some are missing; sequencing was by immunoSEQ multiplex PCR. The top ten hold approximately 4.3% of the sample, which has 20,000 to 25,000 clones, approximately 86% seen once. The sequenced sample was blood, obtained from a patient who underwent chemoradiotherapy. V and J are TRBV5-4 and TRBJ1-1; 8 bases agree with TRBD1. The clonotype was recovered from a human donor with HPV-associated anogenital cancer. The CDR3 is CASSFRDRTAEAFF. The DNA of the CDR3 is TGTGCCAGCAGCTTTCGGGACAGGACGGCTGAAGCTTTCTTT.